The sequence of this T cell receptor (beta chain) was determined in a study of identical twins. This clonotype was found a few times. Template switching created a universal primer site, and the cDNA included unique molecular identifiers. A single record per CDR3 protein comes from TCRdb applying MiXCR to the 5' RACE reads. The sample has 500,000 to 650,000 distinct CDR3 sequences, 20% to 25% seen once. V lost 4 bases, J lost 4 bases, and 15 bases lay in between. CDR3 length equals 14 residues. CDR1 and CDR2 from the germline V gene are SGHRS and YFSETQ. The same sample was also used in a study of yellow fever vaccine responses in identical twins.

The origin of this receptor is a young woman in good health. Sequencing was performed on CD4+ T cells sorted from blood. The chain employs TRBV5-1 and TRBJ2-7, with D possibly matching TRBD2 (5 bases). In DNA form, the CDR3 reads TGCGCCAGCAGCCCGAGGACTCAAGATTACGAGCAGTACTTC. Its translation is CASSPRTQDYEQYF.